This entry describes one T cell receptor (beta chain). Its antigen is undetermined. The sample originates from a study of blood T cells in healthy people across ages. Findings and limits, study-wide: Estimates of diversity drawn from one million T cells were considered underestimates. Per-million-T-cell TCR beta diversity fell roughly linearly with age.

The use of a sample-barcoded 5' primer and a J-beta primer mix characterized a second PCR of roughly 6 to 11 cycles. Each TCR beta cDNA got a 12-nucleotide random molecular identifier. A single record per CDR3 protein comes from TCRdb applying MiXCR to the 5' RACE reads. Here the sample spans around 580,000 distinct CDR3 sequences, 45% to 55% being singletons. The CDR3 runs to 13 residues. Germline V gene sequence: CDR1 LNHNV, CDR2 YYDKDF (reference sequence). Sequenced sample: blood. The chain joins TRBV15 to TRBJ2-7, with 10 bases matching TRBD2. The DNA end lines up better with TRBJ2-5; the J call may be wrong. The receptor was derived from a man older than 75 in good health. The CDR3 bases are TGTGCCACCTCCCCTAGCGGGAGTCAGACCCAGTACTTC. This encodes CATSPSGSQTQYF.